Detailed here is one TCR beta chain. Antigen unknown. Germline V gene lookup returns CDR1 MNHEY and CDR2 SVGAGI. This CDR3 is built from 16 residues. V lost 2 bases, J lost 0 bases, and 4 bases stayed unmatched. TCRB transcripts that were expressed got sequenced, as all of the isolated RNA had been reverse transcribed. TCRdb's copy holds only in-frame clones and misses some; the assay was immunoSEQ multiplex PCR. This table holds 600,000 to 700,000 clones, around 15% found once. The data stem from a study of beta chain features in type 1 diabetes. Study summary: Patients shared similar age, gender and cell yields with healthy donors. Over all samples combined, some 110 million sorted cells were examined.

Study observations and caveats: Shortening that was moderate but significant affected the TCRB CDR3s of Type 1 diabetes patients in all four CD4+ subsets.

Input material: naive CD4+ T cells from blood. This TCR was recovered from a man aged 18 to 29 with type 1 diabetes. The chain joins TRBV6-5 to TRBJ1-3, with TRBD1 identical over 7 bases. CDR3 DNA sequence: TGTGCCAGCAGTTACGGACAGGCTCTCTCTGGAAACACCATATATTTT. It encodes CASSYGQALSGNTIYF.